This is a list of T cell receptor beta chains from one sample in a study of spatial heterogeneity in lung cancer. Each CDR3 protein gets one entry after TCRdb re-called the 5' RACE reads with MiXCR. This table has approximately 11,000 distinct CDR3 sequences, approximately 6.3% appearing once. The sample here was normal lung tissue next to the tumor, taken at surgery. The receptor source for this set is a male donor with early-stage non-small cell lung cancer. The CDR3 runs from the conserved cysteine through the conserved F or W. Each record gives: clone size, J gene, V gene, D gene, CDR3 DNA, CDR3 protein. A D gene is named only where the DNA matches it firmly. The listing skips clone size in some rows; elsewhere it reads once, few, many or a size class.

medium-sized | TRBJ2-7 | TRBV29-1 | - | TGCAGCTTCACAGGGCTCCCTCCGGCCGAGCAGTACTTC | CSFTGLPPAEQYF
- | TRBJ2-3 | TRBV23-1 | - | TGCGCCAGCAGTCAGGGGGCTCCGGCGGCAGATACGCAGTATTTT | CASSQGAPAADTQYF
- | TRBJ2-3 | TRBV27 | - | TGTGCCAGCAGTTTGACGGGGATCCTCACGCAGTATTTT | CASSLTGILTQYF
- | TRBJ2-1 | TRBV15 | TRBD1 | TGTGCCACCAGCACCGGCAGGGGGCTTTCCGGCAATGAGCAGTTCTTC | CATSTGRGLSGNEQFF
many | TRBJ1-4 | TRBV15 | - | TGTGCCACCAGCACAGACCGGGAGTGGGATGAAAAACTGTTTTTT | CATSTDREWDEKLFF
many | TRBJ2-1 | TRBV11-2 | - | TGTGCCAGCAGCTTAGACGCAGGGAACTACAATGAGCAGTTCTTC | CASSLDAGNYNEQFF
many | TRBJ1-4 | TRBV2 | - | TGTGCCAGCAGTTGGCGAGGACCGGGCTTGGGTGAAAAACTGTTTTTT | CASSWRGPGLGEKLFF
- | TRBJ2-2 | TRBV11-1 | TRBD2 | TGTGCCAGCAGCTTTGGGACTAGCGGGAGGATGCTAACCGGGGAGCTGTTTTTT | CASSFGTSGRMLTGELFF
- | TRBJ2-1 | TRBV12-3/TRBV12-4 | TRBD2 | TGTGCCAGCATCCCGAGCGGGAGACCTACCTACAATGAGCAGTTCTTC | CASIPSGRPTYNEQFF
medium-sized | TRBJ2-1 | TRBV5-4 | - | TGTGCCAGCAGTCAGGGGTATGAGCAGTTCTTC | CASSQGYEQFF